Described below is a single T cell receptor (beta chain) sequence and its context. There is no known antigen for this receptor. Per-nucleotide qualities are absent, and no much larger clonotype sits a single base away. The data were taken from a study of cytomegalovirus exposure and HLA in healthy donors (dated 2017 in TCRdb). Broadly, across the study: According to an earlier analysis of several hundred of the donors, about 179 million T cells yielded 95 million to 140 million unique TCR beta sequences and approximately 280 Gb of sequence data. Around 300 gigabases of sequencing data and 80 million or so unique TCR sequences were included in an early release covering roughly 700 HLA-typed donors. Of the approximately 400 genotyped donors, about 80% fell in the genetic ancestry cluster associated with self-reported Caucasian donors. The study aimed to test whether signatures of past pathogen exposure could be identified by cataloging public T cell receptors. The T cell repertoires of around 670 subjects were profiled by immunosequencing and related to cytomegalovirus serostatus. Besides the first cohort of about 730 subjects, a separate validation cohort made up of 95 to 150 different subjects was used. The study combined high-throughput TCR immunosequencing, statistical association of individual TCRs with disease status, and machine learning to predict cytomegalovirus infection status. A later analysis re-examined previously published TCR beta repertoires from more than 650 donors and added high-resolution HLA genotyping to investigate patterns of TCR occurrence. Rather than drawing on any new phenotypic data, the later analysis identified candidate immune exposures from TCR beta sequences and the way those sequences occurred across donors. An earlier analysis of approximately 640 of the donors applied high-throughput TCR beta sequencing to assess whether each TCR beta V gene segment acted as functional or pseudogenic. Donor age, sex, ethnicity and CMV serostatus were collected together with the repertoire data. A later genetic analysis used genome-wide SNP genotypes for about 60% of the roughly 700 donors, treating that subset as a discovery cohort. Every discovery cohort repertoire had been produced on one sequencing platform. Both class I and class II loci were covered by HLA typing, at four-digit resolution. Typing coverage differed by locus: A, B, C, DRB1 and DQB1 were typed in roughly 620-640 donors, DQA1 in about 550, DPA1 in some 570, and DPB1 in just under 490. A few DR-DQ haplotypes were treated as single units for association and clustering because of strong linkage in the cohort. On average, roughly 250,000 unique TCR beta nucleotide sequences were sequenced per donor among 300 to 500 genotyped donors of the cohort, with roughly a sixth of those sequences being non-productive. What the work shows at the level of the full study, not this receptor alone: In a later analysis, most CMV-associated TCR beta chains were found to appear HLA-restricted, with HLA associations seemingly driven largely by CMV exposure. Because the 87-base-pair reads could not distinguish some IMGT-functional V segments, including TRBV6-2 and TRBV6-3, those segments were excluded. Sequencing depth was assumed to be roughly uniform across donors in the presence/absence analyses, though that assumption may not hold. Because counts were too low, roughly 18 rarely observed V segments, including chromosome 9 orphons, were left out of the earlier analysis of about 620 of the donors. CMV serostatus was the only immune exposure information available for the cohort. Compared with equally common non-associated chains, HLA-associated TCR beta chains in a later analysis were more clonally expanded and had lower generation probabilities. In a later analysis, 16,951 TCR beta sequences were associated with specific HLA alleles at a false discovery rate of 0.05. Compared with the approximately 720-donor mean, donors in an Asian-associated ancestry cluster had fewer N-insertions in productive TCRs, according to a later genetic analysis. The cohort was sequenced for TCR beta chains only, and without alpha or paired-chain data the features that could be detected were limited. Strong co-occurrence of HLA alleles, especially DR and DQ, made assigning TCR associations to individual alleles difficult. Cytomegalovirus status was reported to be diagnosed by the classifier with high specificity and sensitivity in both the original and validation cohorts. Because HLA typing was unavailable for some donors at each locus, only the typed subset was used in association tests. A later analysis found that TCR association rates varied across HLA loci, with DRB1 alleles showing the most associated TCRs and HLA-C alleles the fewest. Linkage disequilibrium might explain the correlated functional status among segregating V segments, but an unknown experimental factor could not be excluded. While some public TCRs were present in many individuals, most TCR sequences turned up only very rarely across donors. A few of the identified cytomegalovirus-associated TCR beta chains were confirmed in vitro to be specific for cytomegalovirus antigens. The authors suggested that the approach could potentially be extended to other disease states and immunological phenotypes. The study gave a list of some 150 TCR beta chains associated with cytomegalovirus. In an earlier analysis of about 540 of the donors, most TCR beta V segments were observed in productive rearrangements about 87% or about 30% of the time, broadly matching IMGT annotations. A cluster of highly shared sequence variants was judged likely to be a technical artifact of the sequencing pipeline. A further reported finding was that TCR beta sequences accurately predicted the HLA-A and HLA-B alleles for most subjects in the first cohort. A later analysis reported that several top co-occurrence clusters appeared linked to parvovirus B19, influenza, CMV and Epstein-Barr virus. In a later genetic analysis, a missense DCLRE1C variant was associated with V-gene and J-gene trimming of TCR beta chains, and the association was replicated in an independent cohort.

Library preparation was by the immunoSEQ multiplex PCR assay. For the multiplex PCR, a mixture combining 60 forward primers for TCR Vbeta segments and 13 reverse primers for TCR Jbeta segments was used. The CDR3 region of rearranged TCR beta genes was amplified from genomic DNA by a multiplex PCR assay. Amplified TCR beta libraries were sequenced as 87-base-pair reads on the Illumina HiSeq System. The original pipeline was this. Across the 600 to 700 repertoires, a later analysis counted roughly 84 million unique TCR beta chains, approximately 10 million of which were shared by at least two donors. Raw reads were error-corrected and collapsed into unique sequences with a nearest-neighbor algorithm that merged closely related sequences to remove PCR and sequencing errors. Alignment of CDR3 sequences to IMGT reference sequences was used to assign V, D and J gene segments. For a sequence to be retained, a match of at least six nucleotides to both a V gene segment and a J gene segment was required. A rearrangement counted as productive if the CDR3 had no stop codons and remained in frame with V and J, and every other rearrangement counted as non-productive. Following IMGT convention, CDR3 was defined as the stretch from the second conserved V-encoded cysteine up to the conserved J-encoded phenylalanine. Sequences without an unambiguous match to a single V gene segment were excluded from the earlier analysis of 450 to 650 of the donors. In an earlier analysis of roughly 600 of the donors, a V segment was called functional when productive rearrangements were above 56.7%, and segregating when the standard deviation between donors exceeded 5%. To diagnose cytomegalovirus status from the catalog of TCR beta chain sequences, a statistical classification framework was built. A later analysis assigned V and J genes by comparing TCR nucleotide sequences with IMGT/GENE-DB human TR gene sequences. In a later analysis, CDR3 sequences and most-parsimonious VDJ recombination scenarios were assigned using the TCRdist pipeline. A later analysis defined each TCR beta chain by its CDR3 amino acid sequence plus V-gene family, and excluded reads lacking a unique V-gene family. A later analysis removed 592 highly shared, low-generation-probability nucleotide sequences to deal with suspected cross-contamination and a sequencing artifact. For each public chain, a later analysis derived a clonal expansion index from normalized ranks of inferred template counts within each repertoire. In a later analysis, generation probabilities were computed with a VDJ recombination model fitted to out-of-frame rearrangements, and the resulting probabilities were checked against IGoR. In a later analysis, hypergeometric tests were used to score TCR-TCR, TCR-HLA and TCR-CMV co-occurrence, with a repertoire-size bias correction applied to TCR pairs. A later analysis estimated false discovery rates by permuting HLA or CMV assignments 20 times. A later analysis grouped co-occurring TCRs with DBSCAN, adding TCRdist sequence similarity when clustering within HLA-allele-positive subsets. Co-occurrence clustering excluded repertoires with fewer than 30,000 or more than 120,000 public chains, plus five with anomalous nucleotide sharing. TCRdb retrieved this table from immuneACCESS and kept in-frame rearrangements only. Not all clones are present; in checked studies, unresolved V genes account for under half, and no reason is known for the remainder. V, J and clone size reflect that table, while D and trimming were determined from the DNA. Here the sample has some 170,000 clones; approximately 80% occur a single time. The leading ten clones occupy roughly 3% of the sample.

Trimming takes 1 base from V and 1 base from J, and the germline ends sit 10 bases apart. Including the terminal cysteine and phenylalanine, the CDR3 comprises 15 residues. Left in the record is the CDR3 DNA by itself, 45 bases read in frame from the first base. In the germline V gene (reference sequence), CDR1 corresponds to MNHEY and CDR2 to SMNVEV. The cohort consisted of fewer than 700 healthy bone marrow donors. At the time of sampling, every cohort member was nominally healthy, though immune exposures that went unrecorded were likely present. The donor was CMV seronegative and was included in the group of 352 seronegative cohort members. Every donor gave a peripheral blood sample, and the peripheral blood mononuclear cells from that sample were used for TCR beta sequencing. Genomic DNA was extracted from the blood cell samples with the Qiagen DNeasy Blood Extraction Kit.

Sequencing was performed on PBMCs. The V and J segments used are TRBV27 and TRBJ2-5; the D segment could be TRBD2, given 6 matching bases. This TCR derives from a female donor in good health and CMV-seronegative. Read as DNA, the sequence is TGTGCCAGCAGTTTATGGCCCGGGGGCCAAGAGACCCAGTACTTC. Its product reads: CASSLWPGGQETQYF.